A selection of T cell receptor beta chains follows, all from one sample in a study of ipilimumab plus nivolumab after autologous stem cell transplantation. Assay: immunoSEQ multiplex PCR; the TCRdb copy retains only in-frame clones and omits some. Among about 20,000 clones listed, 74% were seen once. Sequenced here: PBMCs, sampled in a trial of ipilimumab plus nivolumab as post-transplant consolidation. The origin of the receptors is a male donor with diffuse large B-cell lymphoma. Both conserved end residues are part of each CDR3. D genes are given only for firm matches. Size values are once, few and many counts, or a class for expanded clones, and some rows have none.

>TRBJ2-1|few|.|TRBV21-1
CASSKGGGGGDNEQFF
TGTGCCAGCAGCAAAGGTGGAGGGGGAGGAGACAATGAGCAGTTCTTC
>TRBJ1-5|.|.|TRBV19
CASKTQDQPQHF
TGTGCCAGTAAAACGCAGGATCAGCCCCAGCATTTT
>TRBJ1-1|.|TRBD1|TRBV6-6
CASSHRGTEAFF
TGTGCCAGCAGTCACAGGGGCACTGAAGCTTTCTTT
>TRBJ1-1|.|TRBD1|TRBV14
CASSLRTGPGTEAFF
TGTGCCAGCAGCCTGAGGACAGGCCCGGGGACTGAAGCTTTCTTT
>TRBJ1-1|few|.|TRBV6-1
CASSEARGKAFF
TGTGCCAGCAGTGAAGCTCGGGGTAAAGCTTTCTTT
>TRBJ1-3|.|.|TRBV18
CASSQTDSGNTIYF
TGTGCCAGCTCGCAGACGGATTCTGGAAACACCATATATTTT
>TRBJ2-1|once|TRBD2|TRBV4-1
CASSQDGWGTSGPNEQFF
TGCGCCAGCAGCCAAGATGGTTGGGGGACTAGCGGACCAAATGAGCAGTTCTTC
>TRBJ1-1|.|.|TRBV29-1
CSVVVGEAAFF
TGCAGCGTTGTCGTCGGGGAAGCAGCTTTCTTT
>TRBJ2-3|.|TRBD2|TRBV13
CASSFGTSRRSTDTQYF
TGTGCCAGCAGCTTCGGGACTAGCCGACGTAGCACAGATACGCAGTATTTT
>TRBJ2-1|.|.|TRBV4-1
CASSQAPKKTYNEQFF
TGCGCCAGCAGCCAAGCCCCCAAAAAAACTTACAATGAGCAGTTCTTC
>TRBJ2-3|.|TRBD2|TRBV7-9
CASSLGWTSSDTQYF
TGTGCCAGCAGCTTAGGTTGGACTAGCTCAGATACGCAGTATTTT
>TRBJ2-1|.|TRBD2|TRBV5-1
CASGPSLAGGVEQFF
TGCGCCAGCGGACCCTCACTAGCGGGAGGGGTTGAGCAGTTCTTC
>TRBJ2-5|.|TRBD2|TRBV13
CASSSGLAETQYF
TGTGCCAGCAGCTCGGGACTAGCGGAGACCCAGTACTTC
>TRBJ2-2|few|.|TRBV5-1
CASSLAGRREDTGELFF
TGCGCCAGCAGCTTGGCAGGGCGAAGGGAAGACACCGGGGAGCTGTTTTTT
>TRBJ2-7|.|.|TRBV2
CASSTLQGYEQYF
TGTGCCAGCAGCACGCTCCAGGGCTACGAGCAGTACTTC
>TRBJ2-5|.|.|TRBV7-7
CASSLRQLGETQYF
TGTGCTAGCAGCTTACGGCAGCTGGGCGAGACCCAGTACTTC
>TRBJ1-3|.|.|TRBV25-1
CASSDQLKGGSSGNTIYF
TGTGCCAGCAGTGACCAACTTAAGGGGGGCAGTTCGGGAAACACCATATATTTT
>TRBJ2-1|.|TRBD1|TRBV9
CASSGRDRTYNEQFF
TGTGCCAGCAGCGGCCGGGACAGGACCTACAATGAGCAGTTCTTC
>TRBJ1-2|.|.|TRBV21-1
CASSARTGNYGYTF
TGTGCCAGCAGCGCTCGGACAGGAAACTATGGCTACACCTTC
>TRBJ2-7|.|.|TRBV7-8
CASSLVGGINEQYF
TGTGCCAGCAGCTTAGTCGGAGGGATCAACGAGCAGTACTTC
>TRBJ2-2|.|.|TRBV5-4
CASLAGGTGRMNTGELFF
TGTGCCAGCCTGGCGGGCGGAACGGGACGGATGAACACCGGGGAGCTGTTTTTT
>TRBJ2-3|.|.|TRBV18
CASGMGRSGFADTQYF
TGTGCCAGCGGGATGGGACGAAGTGGTTTCGCAGATACGCAGTATTTT
>TRBJ2-1|once|TRBD2|TRBV4-1
CASSQVGASGSRWNEQFF
TGCGCCAGCAGCCAGGTGGGGGCTAGCGGGAGTCGATGGAATGAGCAGTTCTTC
>TRBJ2-7|.|TRBD1|TRBV11-3
CASSQGQAGYEQYF
TGTGCCAGCAGCCAGGGACAGGCGGGGTACGAGCAGTACTTC
>TRBJ1-2|.|.|TRBV27
CASSLFAGSLNYGYTF
TGTGCCAGCAGTTTATTCGCAGGGAGTCTTAACTATGGCTACACCTTC
>TRBJ1-3|.|TRBD1|TRBV5-1
CASSVTGDSGNTIYF
TGCGCCAGCAGCGTAACAGGGGACTCTGGAAACACCATATATTTT
>TRBJ2-3|.|TRBD2|TRBV9
CASTSRSGVADTQYF
TGTGCCAGCACCTCGAGGAGCGGGGTGGCAGATACGCAGTATTTT
>TRBJ1-5|.|.|TRBV2
CASSEGIQGEQPQHF
TGTGCCAGCAGCGAAGGTATACAGGGTGAACAGCCCCAGCATTTT